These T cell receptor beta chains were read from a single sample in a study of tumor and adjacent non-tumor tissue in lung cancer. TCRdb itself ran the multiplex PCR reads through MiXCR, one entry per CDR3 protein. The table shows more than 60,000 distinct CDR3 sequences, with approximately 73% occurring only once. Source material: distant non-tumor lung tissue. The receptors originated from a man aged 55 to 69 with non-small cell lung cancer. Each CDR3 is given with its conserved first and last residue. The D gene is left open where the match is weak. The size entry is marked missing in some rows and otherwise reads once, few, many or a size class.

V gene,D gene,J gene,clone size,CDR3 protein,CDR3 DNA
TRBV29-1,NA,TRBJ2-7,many,CSVGDTQGTAGEQYF,TGCAGCGTTGGGGATACACAGGGGACTGCTGGGGAGCAGTACTTC
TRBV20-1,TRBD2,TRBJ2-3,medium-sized,CSAPSGTTDTQYF,TGCAGTGCGCCTAGCGGGACCACAGATACGCAGTATTTT
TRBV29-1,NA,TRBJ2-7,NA,CSMALNGRDQYF,TGCAGCATGGCGCTCAACGGAAGGGACCAGTACTTC
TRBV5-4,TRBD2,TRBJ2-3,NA,CASNPNEREAGDTQYF,TGTGCCAGCAACCCTAACGAGCGGGAGGCGGGAGATACGCAGTATTTT
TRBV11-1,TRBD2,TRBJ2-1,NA,CASGPGVRGGYNEQFF,TGTGCCAGCGGTCCAGGGGTACGGGGGGGATACAATGAGCAGTTCTTC
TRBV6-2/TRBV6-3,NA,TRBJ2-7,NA,CVSSFRDSSSYEQCF,TGTGTCAGCAGTTTCCGGGATTCCAGCTCCTACGAGCAGTGCTTC
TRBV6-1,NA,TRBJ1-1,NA,CASSEVRSVITEPFF,TGTGCCAGCAGTGAAGTGAGGTCCGTGATCACTGAACCTTTCTTT
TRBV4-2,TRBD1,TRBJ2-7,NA,CASSPSGGKDKQYF,TGTGCCAGCAGCCCGTCAGGGGGTAAGGACAAGCAGTACTTC
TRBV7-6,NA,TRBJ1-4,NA,CASNLEGGATNEKLFF,TGTGCCAGCAACTTAGAGGGGGGTGCAACTAATGAAAAACTGTTTTTT
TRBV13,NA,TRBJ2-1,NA,CTSRLSRTWLGEQFF,TGTACCAGCAGATTATCCCGAACATGGTTGGGTGAGCAGTTCTTC
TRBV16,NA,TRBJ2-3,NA,CASSQIDALNQPQYF,TGTGCGAGCAGTCAAATCGACGCCTTAAATCAGCCCCAGTATTTT
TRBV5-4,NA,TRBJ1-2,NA,CVFRHDRSNYGYTF,TGTGTCTTCAGGCACGACCGGTCTAACTATGGCTACACCTTC
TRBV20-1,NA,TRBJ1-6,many,CSARDPGSPLHF,TGCAGTGCTAGAGATCCAGGTTCACCCCTCCACTTT